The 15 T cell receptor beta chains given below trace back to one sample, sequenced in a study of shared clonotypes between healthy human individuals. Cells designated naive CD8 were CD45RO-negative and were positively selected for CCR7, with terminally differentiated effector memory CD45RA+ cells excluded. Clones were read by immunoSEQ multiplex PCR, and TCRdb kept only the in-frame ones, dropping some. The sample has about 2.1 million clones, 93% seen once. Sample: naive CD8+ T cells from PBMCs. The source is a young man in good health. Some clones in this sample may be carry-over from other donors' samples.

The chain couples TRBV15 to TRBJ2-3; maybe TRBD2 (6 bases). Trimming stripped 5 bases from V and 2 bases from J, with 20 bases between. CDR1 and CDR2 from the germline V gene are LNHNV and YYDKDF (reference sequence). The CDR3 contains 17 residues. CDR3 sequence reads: CATSSRDPDSFTDTQYF. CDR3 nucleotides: TGTGCCACCAGCTCGCGGGACCCGGACTCTTTCACAGATACGCAGTATTTT.

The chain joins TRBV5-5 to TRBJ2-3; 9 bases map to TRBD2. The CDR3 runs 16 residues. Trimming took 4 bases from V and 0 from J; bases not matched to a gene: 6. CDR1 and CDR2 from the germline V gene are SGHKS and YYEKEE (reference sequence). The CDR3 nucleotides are TGTGCCAGCAGCAACAGACTAGCGGCTAGCACAGATACGCAGTATTTT. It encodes CASSNRLAASTDTQYF.

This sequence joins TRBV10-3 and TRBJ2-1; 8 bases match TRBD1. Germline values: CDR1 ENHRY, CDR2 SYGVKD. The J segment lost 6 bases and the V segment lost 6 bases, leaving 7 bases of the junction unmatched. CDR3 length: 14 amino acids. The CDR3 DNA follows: TGTGCCATCAGGACCGGGACAGGAGGCAATGAGCAGTTCTTC. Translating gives CAIRTGTGGNEQFF.

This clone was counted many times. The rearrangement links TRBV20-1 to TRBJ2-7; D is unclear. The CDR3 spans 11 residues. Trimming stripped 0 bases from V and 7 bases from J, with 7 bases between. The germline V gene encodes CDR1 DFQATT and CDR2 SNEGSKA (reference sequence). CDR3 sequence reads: CSARDLREQYF. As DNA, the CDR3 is TGCAGTGCTAGAGATTTACGGGAGCAGTACTTC.

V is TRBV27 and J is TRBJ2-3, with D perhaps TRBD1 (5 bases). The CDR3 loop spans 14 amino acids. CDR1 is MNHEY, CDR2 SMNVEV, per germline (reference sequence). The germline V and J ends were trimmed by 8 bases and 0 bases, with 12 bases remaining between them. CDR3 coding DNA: TGTGCCAGCCTGGGGCGGAGTAGCACAGATACGCAGTATTTT. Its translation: CASLGRSSTDTQYF.

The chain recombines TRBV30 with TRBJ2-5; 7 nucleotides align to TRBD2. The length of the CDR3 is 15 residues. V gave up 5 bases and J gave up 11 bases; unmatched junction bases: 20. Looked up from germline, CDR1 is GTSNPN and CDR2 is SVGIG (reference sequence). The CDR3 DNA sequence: TGTGCCTGGCCTTCTTACCGGGACTACCGACGAGTGCAGTACTTC. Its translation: CAWPSYRDYRRVQYF.

CDR3 nucleotides: TGTGCCAGCAGCCAATACCCCGGGGAGCTGTTTTTT. Protein sequence: CASSQYPGELFF. V and J are TRBV14 and TRBJ2-2, with D unclear. Trimming took 2 bases from V and 6 from J, leaving 4 bases between them. Germline CDR1 SGHDN, CDR2 FVKESK. This CDR3 comprises 12 residues.

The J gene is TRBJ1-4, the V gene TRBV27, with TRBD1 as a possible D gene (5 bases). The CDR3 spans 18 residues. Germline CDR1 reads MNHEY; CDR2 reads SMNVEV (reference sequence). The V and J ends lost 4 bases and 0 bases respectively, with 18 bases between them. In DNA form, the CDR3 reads TGTGCCAGCAGTTCCTTCCGGGGCTACCAAGCAACTAATGAAAAACTGTTTTTT. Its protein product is CASSSFRGYQATNEKLFF.

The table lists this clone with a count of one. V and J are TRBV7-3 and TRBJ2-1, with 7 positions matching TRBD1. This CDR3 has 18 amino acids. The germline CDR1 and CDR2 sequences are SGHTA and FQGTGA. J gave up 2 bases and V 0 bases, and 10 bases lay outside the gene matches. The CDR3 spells CASSLTAYGDRAYNEQFF. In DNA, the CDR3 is TGTGCCAGCAGCTTAACGGCCTATGGGGACAGAGCCTACAATGAGCAGTTCTTC.

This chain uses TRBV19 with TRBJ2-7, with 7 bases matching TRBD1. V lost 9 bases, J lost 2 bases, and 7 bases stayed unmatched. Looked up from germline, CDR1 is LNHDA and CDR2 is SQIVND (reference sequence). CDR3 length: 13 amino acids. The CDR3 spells CASRDSLTYEQYF. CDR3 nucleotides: TGTGCCAGCCGGGACAGTTTAACCTACGAGCAGTACTTC. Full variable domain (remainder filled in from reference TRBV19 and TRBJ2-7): DGGITQSPKYLFRKEGQNVTLSCEQNLNHDAMYWYRQDPGQGLRLIYYSQIVNDFQKGDIAEGYSVSREKKESFPLTVTSAQKNPTAFYLCASRDSLTYEQYFGPGTRLTVT.

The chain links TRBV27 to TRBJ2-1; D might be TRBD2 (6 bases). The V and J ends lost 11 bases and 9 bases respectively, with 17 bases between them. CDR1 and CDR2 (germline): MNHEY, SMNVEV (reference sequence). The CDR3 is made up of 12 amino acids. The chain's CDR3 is CAAGTIYAEQFF. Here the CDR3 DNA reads TGTGCCGCGGGGACCATTTACGCTGAGCAGTTCTTC.

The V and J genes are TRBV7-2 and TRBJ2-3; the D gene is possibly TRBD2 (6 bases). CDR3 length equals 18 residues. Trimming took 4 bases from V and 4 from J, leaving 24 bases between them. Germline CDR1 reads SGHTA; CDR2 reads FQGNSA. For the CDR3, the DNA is TGTGCCAGCAGCTCATGGGGGGAGCTGAGTGTCTTCGCAGATACGCAGTATTTT. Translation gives CASSSWGELSVFADTQYF.

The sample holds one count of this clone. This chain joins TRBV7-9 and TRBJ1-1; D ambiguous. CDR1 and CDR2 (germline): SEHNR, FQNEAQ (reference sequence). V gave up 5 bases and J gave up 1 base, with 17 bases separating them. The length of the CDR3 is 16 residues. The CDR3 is CASSPRHPGKNTEAFF. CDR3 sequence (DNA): TGTGCCAGCAGCCCCAGACATCCCGGCAAGAACACTGAAGCTTTCTTT. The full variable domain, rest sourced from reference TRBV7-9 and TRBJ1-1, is DTGVSQNPRHKITKRGQNVTFRCDPISEHNRLYWYRQTLGQGPEFLTYFQNEAQLEKSRLLSDRFSAERPKGSFSTLEIQRTEQGDSAMYLCASSPRHPGKNTEAFFGQGTRLTVV.

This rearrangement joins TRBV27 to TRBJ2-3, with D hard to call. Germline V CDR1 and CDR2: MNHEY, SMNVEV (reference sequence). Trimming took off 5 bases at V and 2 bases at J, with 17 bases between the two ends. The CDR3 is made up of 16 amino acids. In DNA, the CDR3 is TGTGCCAGCAGTCTTTTGCACCCAACCTCCACAGATACGCAGTATTTT. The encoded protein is CASSLLHPTSTDTQYF.

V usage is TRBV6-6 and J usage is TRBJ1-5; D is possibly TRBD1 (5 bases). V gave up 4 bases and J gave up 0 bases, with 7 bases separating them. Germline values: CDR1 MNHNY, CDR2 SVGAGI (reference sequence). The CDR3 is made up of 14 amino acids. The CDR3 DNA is TGTGCCAGCAGTTCGGGGGGTAGCAATCAGCCCCAGCATTTT. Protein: CASSSGGSNQPQHF.